Listed below are T cell receptor beta chains from one sample, sequenced in a study of blood T cell repertoires in COVID-19. Clones were read by immunoSEQ multiplex PCR, and TCRdb kept only the in-frame ones, dropping some. The data hold tens of thousands of clones, with 75% to 90% observed a single time. The sample was peripheral blood. The receptor set was obtained from a woman of 80 years or more with COVID-19, enrolled during active disease. Each CDR3 is given with its conserved first and last residue. The D gene is left open where the match is weak. The size entry is marked missing in some rows and otherwise reads once, few, many or a size class.

V: TRBV19
J: TRBJ2-7
D: -
size: -
DNA: TGTGCCAGTTCCCCCGGGACTCCAACCTACGAGCAGTACTTC
CDR3: CASSPGTPTYEQYF

V: TRBV7-9
J: TRBJ1-2
D: TRBD1
size: -
DNA: TGTGCCAGCAGCCCCCAGGGGGTGGAGGGCTACACCTTC
CDR3: CASSPQGVEGYTF

V: TRBV5-1
J: TRBJ1-3
D: -
size: -
DNA: TGCGCCAGCAGCCGATGGACCGGGACTTCCTCGGACACCATATATTTT
CDR3: CASSRWTGTSSDTIYF

V: TRBV6-6
J: TRBJ2-7
D: TRBD2
size: -
DNA: TGTGCCAGCAGCCTGGGACTAGGGGGAAACGAGCAGTACTTC
CDR3: CASSLGLGGNEQYF

V: TRBV11-2
J: TRBJ2-1
D: TRBD2
size: once
DNA: TGTGCCAGCAGCTTAAAACTAGCGGGGGGCAATGAGCAGTTCTTC
CDR3: CASSLKLAGGNEQFF

V: TRBV7-9
J: TRBJ2-7
D: -
size: -
DNA: TGTGCCAGCAGTACCGACCGGAGCTCCTACGAGCAGTACTTC
CDR3: CASSTDRSSYEQYF

V: TRBV5-1
J: TRBJ2-1
D: TRBD2
size: -
DNA: TGCGCCAGCAGCCGGGGGACTACCTCCGGATACAATGAGCAGTTCTTC
CDR3: CASSRGTTSGYNEQFF

V: TRBV5-1
J: TRBJ2-7
D: TRBD1
size: -
DNA: TGCGCCAGCAGCCCCGAGGGACAGGGGAGGAGGGAGCAGTACTTC
CDR3: CASSPEGQGRREQYF

V: TRBV5-4
J: TRBJ2-7
D: -
size: -
DNA: TGTGCCAGCAGCTTGGGACCCGGGACACCGAGCTCCTACGAGCAGTACTTC
CDR3: CASSLGPGTPSSYEQYF

V: TRBV5-4
J: TRBJ1-1
D: -
size: -
DNA: TGTGCCAGCAGCTCATGGACTTCCCGGAACACTGAAGCTTTCTTT
CDR3: CASSSWTSRNTEAFF

V: TRBV14
J: TRBJ2-4
D: -
size: -
DNA: TGTGCCAGTGGGGAAGGGAGGAGTGGCAAAAACATTCAGTACTTC
CDR3: CASGEGRSGKNIQYF

V: TRBV6-2/TRBV6-3
J: TRBJ1-2
D: -
size: -
DNA: TGTGCCAGCAGTCCCGCACAGTTATTCTATGGCTACACCTTC
CDR3: CASSPAQLFYGYTF

V: TRBV3-1/TRBV3-2
J: TRBJ1-4
D: TRBD1
size: once
DNA: TGTGCCAGCAGCCAGGGGCCGGGACAGGGAAGCGAAAAACTGTTTTTT
CDR3: CASSQGPGQGSEKLFF

V: TRBV5-1
J: TRBJ1-2
D: -
size: once
DNA: TGCGCCAGCAGCCTGGTCGGGAACCCCACTAACTATGGCTACACCTTC
CDR3: CASSLVGNPTNYGYTF

V: TRBV10-3
J: TRBJ2-3
D: TRBD1
size: -
DNA: TGTGCCATCAGCCCCGGGACAGGGGTTGGGGATACGCAGTATTTT
CDR3: CAISPGTGVGDTQYF

V: TRBV5-4
J: TRBJ1-1
D: TRBD1
size: -
DNA: TGTGCCAGCAGCTTGGCCCGGACAGGGAAGATGAACACTGAAGCTTTCTTT
CDR3: CASSLARTGKMNTEAFF

V: TRBV5-1
J: TRBJ1-2
D: -
size: -
DNA: TGCGCCAGCAGCTTGGAAGGCGTTGGAGGTACTTATGGCTACACCTTC
CDR3: CASSLEGVGGTYGYTF

V: TRBV11-2
J: TRBJ2-7
D: TRBD2
size: -
DNA: TGTGCCAGCAGCCCGTTAGCGGGGGGCCCTCCTGAGCAGTACTTC
CDR3: CASSPLAGGPPEQYF

V: TRBV3-1/TRBV3-2
J: TRBJ2-2
D: TRBD1
size: -
DNA: TGTGCCAGCAGCCGGCGAGGGACAGCGAACACCGGGGAGCTGTTTTTT
CDR3: CASSRRGTANTGELFF

V: TRBV5-1
J: TRBJ2-7
D: -
size: -
DNA: TGCGCCAGCAGCACAAACCGGGGACACGGGACCTACGAGCAGTACTTC
CDR3: CASSTNRGHGTYEQYF

V: TRBV2
J: TRBJ2-2
D: -
size: -
DNA: TGTGCCAGCAGTGGACAGTGGCTCGGGGAGCTGTTTTTT
CDR3: CASSGQWLGELFF

V: TRBV12-3/TRBV12-4
J: TRBJ1-1
D: -
size: -
DNA: TGTGCCAGCAGTTTACAGATGAACACTGAAGCTTTCTTT
CDR3: CASSLQMNTEAFF

V: TRBV7-8
J: TRBJ1-2
D: -
size: -
DNA: TGTGCCAGCAGCTTATGGGAGACGACCCTTTCTAACTATGGCTACACCTTC
CDR3: CASSLWETTLSNYGYTF

V: TRBV2
J: TRBJ1-1
D: -
size: -
DNA: TGTGCCAGCAGTGACATACAGAACACTGAAGCTTTCTTT
CDR3: CASSDIQNTEAFF

V: TRBV19
J: TRBJ2-3
D: -
size: -
DNA: TGTGCCAGTACGACAGGTGGGGGTCGCACAGATACGCAGTATTTT
CDR3: CASTTGGGRTDTQYF

V: TRBV7-2
J: TRBJ2-7
D: -
size: -
DNA: TGTGCCAGCTCCCCCAGGGATTCTTCCCCCTACGAGCAGTACTTC
CDR3: CASSPRDSSPYEQYF

V: TRBV6-5
J: TRBJ2-5
D: -
size: -
DNA: TGTGCCAGCAGTTACTCTGACTTACAAGAGACCCAGTACTTC
CDR3: CASSYSDLQETQYF

V: TRBV24-1
J: TRBJ2-3
D: TRBD2
size: -
DNA: TGTGCCACCAGTGAAGGACTAGCGGCCACAGATACGCAGTATTTT
CDR3: CATSEGLAATDTQYF

V: TRBV10-3
J: TRBJ2-3
D: TRBD2
size: -
DNA: TGTGCCATCAGGCGCAGCGGGGGGACCGGTAGGACAGATACGCAGTATTTT
CDR3: CAIRRSGGTGRTDTQYF

V: TRBV5-1
J: TRBJ2-5
D: -
size: -
DNA: TGCGCCAGCAGCTTGGGTGGGGCGGAGACCCAGTACTTC
CDR3: CASSLGGAETQYF

V: TRBV4-2
J: TRBJ2-7
D: -
size: -
DNA: TGTGCCAGCAGCCCCAGCATCCGAGGCGAGCAGTACTTC
CDR3: CASSPSIRGEQYF

V: TRBV7-9
J: TRBJ2-1
D: TRBD2
size: -
DNA: TGTGCCAGCAGCAATTCACTAGCGGGGTTGGGGAGATCCTACAATGAGCAGTTCTTC
CDR3: CASSNSLAGLGRSYNEQFF

V: TRBV7-2
J: TRBJ2-7
D: -
size: -
DNA: TGTGCCAGCTCCCCCGGGCAGGGGTTAACCTACGAGCAGTACTTC
CDR3: CASSPGQGLTYEQYF

V: TRBV29-1
J: TRBJ1-1
D: -
size: once
DNA: TGCAGCGGCGAAGTTTCGAACACTGAAGCTTTCTTT
CDR3: CSGEVSNTEAFF

V: TRBV4-1
J: TRBJ1-1
D: -
size: once
DNA: TGCGCCAGCAGCCAAGGCTGGGGGCGAAACACTGAAGCTTTCTTT
CDR3: CASSQGWGRNTEAFF

V: TRBV10-3
J: TRBJ2-2
D: TRBD1
size: -
DNA: TGTGCCATCTCACAGGGGGCGGACACCGGGGAGCTGTTTTTT
CDR3: CAISQGADTGELFF

V: TRBV5-4
J: TRBJ1-1
D: TRBD1
size: once
DNA: TGTGCCAGCAGCGTGGGGACAGGACGAACGACAGCTTTCTTT
CDR3: CASSVGTGRTTAFF

V: TRBV28
J: TRBJ2-7
D: TRBD1
size: -
DNA: TGTGCCAGCAGCTCTCCGTCGACAGGGGGCATCCACGAGCAGTACTTC
CDR3: CASSSPSTGGIHEQYF

V: TRBV6-2/TRBV6-3
J: TRBJ1-4
D: TRBD1
size: -
DNA: TGTGCCAGCAGTGCGGGACAGGGGTGGCATGAAAAACTGTTTTTT
CDR3: CASSAGQGWHEKLFF

V: TRBV29-1
J: TRBJ1-1
D: -
size: -
DNA: TGCAGCGTTGAAGATCAGGGTAGGGCGAGCTCGAGGACTGAAGCTTTCTTT
CDR3: CSVEDQGRASSRTEAFF

V: TRBV27
J: TRBJ2-3
D: TRBD1
size: -
DNA: TGTGCCAGCAGTATTCGACAGGGGAAGAGGGCAGATACGCAGTATTTT
CDR3: CASSIRQGKRADTQYF

V: TRBV7-2
J: TRBJ1-1
D: -
size: -
DNA: TGTGCCAGCAGCTTAAACAGGCTCAACACTGAAGCTTTCTTT
CDR3: CASSLNRLNTEAFF

V: TRBV6-5
J: TRBJ2-1
D: -
size: -
DNA: TGTGCCAGCAGTCAACAGGGAACCTACAATGAGCAGTTCTTC
CDR3: CASSQQGTYNEQFF

V: TRBV2
J: TRBJ2-3
D: -
size: few
DNA: TGTGCCAGCAGTGAAGCGCGAGCGGCGGCAGATACGCAGTATTTT
CDR3: CASSEARAAADTQYF

V: TRBV15
J: TRBJ2-5
D: -
size: -
DNA: TGTGCCACCAGCAGAGATCAGGGGACACAAGAGACCCAGTACTTC
CDR3: CATSRDQGTQETQYF

V: TRBV19
J: TRBJ2-5
D: -
size: -
DNA: TGTGCCAGTAGTATGACGGGGGGCCGGGAGACCCAGTACTTC
CDR3: CASSMTGGRETQYF

V: TRBV28
J: TRBJ1-6
D: -
size: -
DNA: TGTGCCAGCACGGACAGTAATTCACCCCTCCACTTT
CDR3: CASTDSNSPLHF

V: TRBV15
J: TRBJ2-3
D: TRBD2
size: -
DNA: TGTGCCACCAGCAGATTCACTAGCGGCACTCTATCGCAGTATTTT
CDR3: CATSRFTSGTLSQYF